The entry below describes one TCR beta chain. Per the original methods: Counts of nucleated cells, estimated from reference gene primer amplification, were obtained. Assay used: immunoSEQ multiplex PCR; TCRdb lists only in-frame clones, some missing. That table is the source of V, J and clone size, and D and trimming were worked out from the DNA. The sample includes more than 100,000 clones, roughly 90% of them seen just once. The V end was cut by 7 bases, the J end by 3 bases, with 16 bases between. CDR1 is LNHDA, CDR2 SQIVND, per germline (reference sequence). The CDR3 extends over 15 amino acids. This record comes from a study of blood T cell repertoires in COVID-19. Overall study: Some COVID-19 samples were acute and others convalescent; all came from the United States, Italy and Spain. PBMCs, B-cell-depleted T cells, or T cells provided the cDNA or gDNA that made up the material.

The chain couples TRBV19 to TRBJ1-5; maybe TRBD1 (5 bases). The TCR comes from a man in his 70s with active COVID-19. The sequencing input was peripheral blood. Written as DNA, the CDR3 is TGTGCCAGTACCTTGACAGTACTCACCAATCAGCCCCAGCATTTT. The encoded protein is CASTLTVLTNQPQHF.